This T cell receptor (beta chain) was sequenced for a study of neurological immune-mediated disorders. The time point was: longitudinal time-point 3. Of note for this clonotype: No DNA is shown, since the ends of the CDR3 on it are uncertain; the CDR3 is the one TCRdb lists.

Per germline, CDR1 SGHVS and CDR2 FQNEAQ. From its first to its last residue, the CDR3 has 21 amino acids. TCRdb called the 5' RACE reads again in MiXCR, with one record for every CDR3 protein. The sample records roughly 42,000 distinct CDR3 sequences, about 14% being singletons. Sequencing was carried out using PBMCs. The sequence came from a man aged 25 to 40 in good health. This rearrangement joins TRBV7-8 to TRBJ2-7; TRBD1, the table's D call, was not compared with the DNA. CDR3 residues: CASSFYICSANSPGGSYEQYF.